This TCR beta chain was identified in a study of cytomegalovirus exposure and HLA in healthy donors. After removal of 4 bases from V and 8 bases from J, the junction contained 5 bases not matched to a gene. Germline V gene sequence: CDR1 GTSNPN, CDR2 SVGIG (reference sequence). This CDR3 has 12 residues. Vbeta (60) and Jbeta (13) primers were used in the PCR. Data came from immunoSEQ multiplex PCR; TCRdb stores just in-frame clones and leaves some out. Among 18,000 or so clones, 60% to 80% were seen once, and the ten largest hold about 4%. Although they were nominally healthy when sampled, donors likely had unrecorded immune exposures. Notes on the study in general: Roughly uniform depth of sequencing across donors was assumed in presence/absence analyses. The study reported that TCR beta sequences accurately predicted HLA-A and HLA-B alleles in most subjects. The study recorded 164 TCR beta chains that were cytomegalovirus-associated.

On this clone: Antigen: not known.

The V gene is TRBV30, the J gene TRBJ1-2, with TRBD1 matching over 9 bases. The TCR originated in a man younger than 30 in good health and CMV-seronegative. The sequencing input was PBMCs. CDR3 sequence: CAWTRDRVGYTF. The CDR3 DNA sequence: TGTGCCTGGACTCGGGACAGGGTAGGCTACACCTTC.